Below, 28 T cell receptor beta chains from the same sample are listed, as sequenced in a study of technical replicates of blood from several donors. Some clones are missing from TCRdb's copy, which holds only in-frame ones; the method was immunoSEQ multiplex PCR. Of 80,000 or so clones listed, around 95% are singletons. The source material was T cells isolated from PBMCs. The source is a human donor in good health.

The genes are TRBV6-1 and TRBJ2-3, with D uncertain. Trimming cost V 2 bases and J 2 bases, with 11 bases left between them. CDR3 length equals 15 residues. Per germline, CDR1 MNHNS and CDR2 SASEGT. The CDR3 coding sequence is TGTGCCAGCAGTGAACGGTCACGGTACACAGATACGCAGTATTTT. Residues: CASSERSRYTDTQYF.

The chain links TRBV11-2 to TRBJ2-1; D remains unclear. V dropped 4 bases and J dropped 6 bases, with 7 bases sitting between them. Germline V gives CDR1 SGHAT, CDR2 FQNNGV. This CDR3 region has 12 residues. This CDR3 reads CASSYYINEQFF. CDR3 DNA sequence: TGTGCCAGCAGCTACTACATCAATGAGCAGTTCTTC.

The chain is built from TRBV2 and TRBJ2-2, with 9 bases that match TRBD2. With 10 bases clipped from V and 6 bases from J, the junction kept 12 bases outside the gene matches. This CDR3 is 15 amino acids long. Germline V lookup: CDR1 SNHLY, CDR2 FYNNEI. The chain's CDR3 is CAIQTSGRRSGELFF. For the CDR3, the DNA is TGTGCCATCCAGACTAGCGGAAGACGGTCCGGGGAGCTGTTTTTT.

This chain joins TRBV6-5 and TRBJ1-5; no clear D. The V gene lost 9 bases and the J gene lost 5 bases, with 14 bases spanning the gap. The CDR3 length is 13 residues. CDR1 and CDR2 from the germline V gene are MNHEY and SVGAGI. In DNA, the CDR3 is TGTGCCAGTGGACTATCTAAGGATCAGCCCCAGCATTTT. Its protein is CASGLSKDQPQHF.

V gene TRBV27 combines with J gene TRBJ1-1; tentatively, D is TRBD1 (6 bases). V was clipped by 7 bases and J by 13 bases, with 16 bases between them. The CDR3 is made up of 11 amino acids. CDR1 MNHEY and CDR2 SMNVEV come from the germline V gene (reference sequence). Written as DNA, the CDR3 is TGTGCCAGCACCCCGACAGGAGTCGGTTTCTTT. Translated, it gives CASTPTGVGFF.

The CDR3 coding sequence is TGTGCCAGCAAAAGGAGGTCGAACACTGAAGCTTTCTTT. It translates to CASKRRSNTEAFF. The gene calls are TRBV28 and TRBJ1-1, with unresolved D. Per germline, CDR1 MDHEN and CDR2 SYDVKM. Trimming cost V 7 bases and J 1 base, with 10 bases left between them. There are 13 residues in the CDR3.

The chain is built from TRBV7-3 and TRBJ2-7; 8 bases are shared with TRBD1. CDR3 length: 15 residues. Trimming took 2 bases from V and 2 from J; bases not matched to a gene: 5. Germline V gene sequence: CDR1 SGHTA, CDR2 FQGTGA. As DNA, the CDR3 is TGTGCCAGCAGCTTAGCCGGGACAGGTGCCTACGAGCAGTACTTC. The encoded protein is CASSLAGTGAYEQYF.

The V and J genes are TRBV28 and TRBJ2-5; a possible D gene is TRBD2 (5 bases). Germline V gene lookup returns CDR1 MDHEN and CDR2 SYDVKM. The CDR3 consists of 13 residues. V was pared by 8 bases and J by 5 bases, with 15 bases between. The CDR3 is CASGESLEETQYF. CDR3 coding DNA: TGTGCCAGCGGGGAGAGTTTGGAGGAGACCCAGTACTTC.

V and J are TRBV6-1 and TRBJ2-5, with D possibly TRBD1 on 6 matching bases. Trimming pared 11 bases from V and 7 bases from J, leaving 17 bases between. Germline V gene lookup returns CDR1 MNHNS and CDR2 SASEGT. The CDR3 is 12 residues long. CDR3 nucleotides: TGTGCCCTCGGGGCAGGGGTGTGGACCCAGTACTTC. Protein product: CALGAGVWTQYF.

CDR3 sequence (DNA): TGTGCCAGCAGCGTTACCAGGGGGGAAGGCACTGAAGCTTTCTTT. Amino acid sequence: CASSVTRGEGTEAFF. This chain joins TRBV11-2 and TRBJ1-1; 7 bases fit TRBD1. Germline CDR1 and CDR2: SGHAT and FQNNGV. This CDR3 has 15 residues. With 5 bases clipped from V and 4 bases from J, the junction kept 10 bases outside the gene matches.

This chain joins TRBV9 and TRBJ2-6, with D maybe TRBD2 (7 bases). Germline lookup yields CDR1 SGDLS and CDR2 YYNGEE. CDR3 size: 20 residues. Trimming removed 0 bases at V and 0 bases at J, with 19 bases between. CDR3 DNA: TGTGCCAGCAGCGTAGCTTTCGGGGGGCAAGTTTCCTCTGGGGCCAACGTCCTGACTTTC. It encodes CASSVAFGGQVSSGANVLTF.

V and J are TRBV19 and TRBJ2-7; 10 nucleotides align to TRBD2. CDR1 and CDR2 from the germline V gene are LNHDA and SQIVND (reference sequence). The CDR3 covers 16 residues. Trimming took 0 bases from V and 0 from J; bases not matched to a gene: 2. The CDR3 region has the DNA TGTGCCAGTAGTATAGATGGGACTAGCGCCTCCTACGAGCAGTACTTC. Amino acid sequence: CASSIDGTSASYEQYF.

V is TRBV18 and J is TRBJ2-7; 8 bases align to TRBD2. The CDR3 contains 15 residues. Germline V lookup: CDR1 KGHSH, CDR2 LQKENI. V was clipped by 3 bases and J by 0 bases; unmatched bases: 4. This CDR3 reads CASSPSGASSYEQYF. CDR3 sequence (DNA): TGTGCCAGCTCACCTAGCGGGGCTAGCTCCTACGAGCAGTACTTC.

This chain uses TRBV6-9 with TRBJ2-7; D call uncertain. Germline loops: CDR1 MNHGY, CDR2 SVAAGI. V lost 1 base to trimming and J lost 6 bases, with 7 bases between them. The CDR3 has 12 amino acids. In DNA, the CDR3 is TGTGCCAGCAGTTATTACTTCTCCGAGCAGTACTTC. This encodes CASSYYFSEQYF.

The chain has TRBV15 and TRBJ1-1; D gene ambiguous. Germline CDR1 reads LNHNV; CDR2 reads YYDKDF (reference sequence). With 2 bases removed from V and 5 bases from J, the gap between germline ends came to 9 bases. The CDR3 covers 13 residues. The CDR3 coding sequence is TGTGCCACCAGCAGAAACCGCGTTACTGAAGCTTTCTTT. Translated: CATSRNRVTEAFF.

This clone came up once. The chain recombines TRBV7-3 with TRBJ2-2; D is ambiguous. The V gene's germline CDR1 is SGHTA and CDR2 FQGTGA. This CDR3 has 14 amino acids. Trimming cost V 6 bases and J 3 bases, with 11 bases left between them. The CDR3 DNA reads as TGTGCCAGCAGTTATAACCGGGACACCGGGGAGCTGTTTTTT. It is translated as CASSYNRDTGELFF.

V is TRBV9 and J is TRBJ2-7, with a weak D call TRBD2 (7 bases). V lost 2 bases and J 3 bases, leaving 12 bases between the germline ends. The CDR3 is 14 residues long. CDR1 and CDR2 from the germline V gene are SGDLS and YYNGEE. The CDR3, as DNA: TGTGCCAGCAGCGTGAGCGGGGACATCTACGAGCAGTACTTC. This gives the protein CASSVSGDIYEQYF.

The CDR3 bases are TGTGCCAGCAATGGACACATCAACACTGAAGCTTTCTTT. Its translation: CASNGHINTEAFF. This chain joins TRBV25-1 and TRBJ1-1; D perhaps matches TRBD1 (5 bases). Trimming shortened V by 7 bases and J by 2 bases, and 11 bases separated the two germline ends. Germline V gene lookup returns CDR1 MGHDK and CDR2 SYGVNS. The CDR3 runs to 13 residues.

In DNA, the CDR3 is TGCGCCAGCAGCAGGGGGGGCTCGTTAAACACCGGGGAGCTGTTTTTT. This codes for CASSRGGSLNTGELFF. The J gene is TRBJ2-2, the V gene TRBV5-1; D is possibly TRBD2 (7 bases). V gave up 4 bases and J gave up 2 bases, with 15 bases separating them. The CDR3 consists of 16 residues. Germline CDR1 reads SGHRS; CDR2 reads YFSETQ.

This chain uses TRBV4-3 with TRBJ2-7; possible D gene TRBD1, 7 bases. Looked up from germline, CDR1 is LGHNA and CDR2 is YSLEER. The CDR3 has 15 residues. Trimming took 0 bases from V and 6 from J, leaving 15 bases between them. CDR3 sequence (DNA): TGCGCCAGCAGCCAAGATCAGGGGGGAACGGGCGAGCAGTACTTC. Translation gives CASSQDQGGTGEQYF.

This rearrangement joins TRBV11-2 to TRBJ1-5; D gene ambiguous. Germline loops: CDR1 SGHAT, CDR2 FQNNGV. V lost 5 bases, J lost 5 bases, and 16 bases lay in between. The CDR3 consists of 15 residues. CDR3 residues: CASSLQANIDQPQHF. CDR3 sequence (DNA): TGTGCCAGCAGCCTGCAGGCTAATATCGATCAGCCCCAGCATTTT.

In this sample, this clone turned up a few times. This CDR3 reads CASSRGREETQYF. In nucleotides, the CDR3 is TGTGCCAGCAGCCGAGGGCGGGAAGAGACCCAGTACTTC. The chain recombines TRBV4-2 with TRBJ2-5; D might be TRBD2 (5 bases). CDR1 is LGHNA and CDR2 is YNFKEQ in the germline V gene. The CDR3 covers 13 residues. With 4 bases removed from V and 3 bases from J, the gap between germline ends came to 9 bases.

V and J are TRBV4-1 and TRBJ2-3; D remains ambiguous. Trimming removed 4 bases at V and 3 bases at J, with 8 bases between. Germline-derived CDR1 and CDR2 are MGHRA and YSYEKL. There are 13 residues in the CDR3. CDR3 residues: CASSPTVTDTQYF. In DNA form, the CDR3 reads TGCGCCAGCAGCCCTACAGTGACAGATACGCAGTATTTT.

The rearrangement joins TRBV5-1 to TRBJ1-3, with D maybe TRBD1 (5 bases). There are 19 residues in the CDR3. V was shortened by 4 bases and J by 0 bases, with 23 bases between the two germline ends. Germline V gene lookup returns CDR1 SGHRS and CDR2 YFSETQ. CDR3 sequence reads: CASSHSRQGKGDSGNTIYF. In DNA, the CDR3 is TGCGCCAGCAGCCATTCCCGGCAAGGAAAAGGGGACTCTGGAAACACCATATATTTT.

The chain recombines TRBV7-6 with TRBJ2-2, with TRBD2 identical over 7 bases. Germline V gives CDR1 SGHVS, CDR2 FNYEAQ. The V and J ends lost 5 bases and 3 bases, in that order; junction bases with no gene match: 9. The CDR3 contains 16 residues. The CDR3 spells CASSLTPGRDTGELFF. The CDR3 DNA reads as TGTGCCAGCAGCCTAACCCCGGGGAGGGACACCGGGGAGCTGTTTTTT.

V usage is TRBV6-6 and J usage is TRBJ2-1; 10 bases match TRBD2. With 0 bases clipped from V and 5 bases from J, the junction kept 4 bases outside the gene matches. CDR1 and CDR2 from the germline V gene are MNHNY and SVGAGI (reference sequence). The CDR3 sequence is 16 residues long. The CDR3: CASSYSRAGGNNEQFF. The CDR3 nucleotides are TGTGCCAGCAGTTACTCAAGAGCGGGAGGGAACAATGAGCAGTTCTTC.

The V and J genes are TRBV7-3 and TRBJ1-2; 7 nucleotides agree with TRBD1. Per germline, CDR1 SGHTA and CDR2 FQGTGA. J lost 4 bases, V lost 2 bases, and 1 base had no gene match. CDR3 length: 13 residues. CDR3 DNA sequence: TGTGCCAGCAGCTTAGGGGACAGCTATGGCTACACCTTC. Translation: CASSLGDSYGYTF. Full variable domain (rest looked up from reference TRBV7-3 and TRBJ1-2): GAGVSQTPSNKVTEKGKYVELRCDPISGHTALYWYRQSLGQGPEFLIYFQGTGAADDSGLPNDRFFAVRPEGSVSTLKIQRTERGDSAVYLCASSLGDSYGYTFGSGTRLTVV.

This clone appeared a few times. The rearrangement joins TRBV7-8 to TRBJ1-2, with a weak D call TRBD1 (5 bases). Germline V lookup: CDR1 SGHVS, CDR2 FQNEAQ. This CDR3 spans 13 amino acids. The V end lost 5 bases, the J end lost 5 bases, and 12 bases lay between the germline ends. The CDR3 nucleotides are TGTGCCAGCAGCCTGCTGGAGGGGTATGGCTACACCTTC. This gives the protein CASSLLEGYGYTF.